This T cell receptor beta chain was observed in a study of T cells after posttransplantation cyclophosphamide. Whole-study results and caveats: After PTCy, TRB diversity resembled that of CNI/methotrexate controls. TRB overlap between skin or GI tissue T cells and blood was limited.

A few counts support this clone. What it recognizes is unknown. CDR3 length: 16 amino acids. The V and J ends lost 0 bases and 8 bases, in that order; junction bases with no gene match: 6. Germline CDR1 MGHRA, CDR2 YSYEKL. Repertoires were generated with immunoSEQ multiplex PCR, while TCRdb's copy carries only in-frame clones and drops some. This sample has approximately 30,000 clones; over 85% occur once, and the top ten carry about 15%. The chain uses TRBV4-1 and TRBJ2-1; 11 bases align to TRBD2. This TCR was recovered from a woman aged 40 to 50 with a blood cancer, CMV-positive, and with a related stem cell donor. The sequencing input was PBMCs. This chain's CDR3 is CASSQDKLAGGYEQFF. CDR3 bases: TGCGCCAGCAGCCAAGATAAGCTAGCGGGGGGCTATGAGCAGTTCTTC.